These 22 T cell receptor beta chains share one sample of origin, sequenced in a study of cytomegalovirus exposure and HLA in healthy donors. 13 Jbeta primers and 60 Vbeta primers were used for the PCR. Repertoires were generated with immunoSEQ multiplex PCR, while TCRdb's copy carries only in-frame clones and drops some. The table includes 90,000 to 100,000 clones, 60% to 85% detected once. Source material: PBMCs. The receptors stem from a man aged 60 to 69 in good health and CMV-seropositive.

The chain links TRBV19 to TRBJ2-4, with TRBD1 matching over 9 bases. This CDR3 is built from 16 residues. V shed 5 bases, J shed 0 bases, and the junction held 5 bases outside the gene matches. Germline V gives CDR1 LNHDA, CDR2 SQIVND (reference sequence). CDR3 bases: TGTGCCAGTAGTCCCGGGACAGGGAGAGCCAAAAACATTCAGTACTTC. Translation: CASSPGTGRAKNIQYF.

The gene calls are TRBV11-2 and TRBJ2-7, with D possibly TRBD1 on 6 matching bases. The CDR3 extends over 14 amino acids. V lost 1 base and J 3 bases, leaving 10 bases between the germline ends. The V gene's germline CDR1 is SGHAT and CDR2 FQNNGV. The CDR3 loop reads CASSLGVQGYEQYF. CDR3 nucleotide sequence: TGTGCCAGCAGCTTAGGGGTACAGGGCTACGAGCAGTACTTC.

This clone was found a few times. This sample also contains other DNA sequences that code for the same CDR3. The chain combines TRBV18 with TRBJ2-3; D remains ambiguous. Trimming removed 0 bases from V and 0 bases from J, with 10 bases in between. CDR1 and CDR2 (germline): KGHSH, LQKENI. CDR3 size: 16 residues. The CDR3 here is CASSPPPVRSTDTQYF. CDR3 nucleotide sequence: TGTGCCAGCTCACCACCCCCCGTGAGGAGCACAGATACGCAGTATTTT.

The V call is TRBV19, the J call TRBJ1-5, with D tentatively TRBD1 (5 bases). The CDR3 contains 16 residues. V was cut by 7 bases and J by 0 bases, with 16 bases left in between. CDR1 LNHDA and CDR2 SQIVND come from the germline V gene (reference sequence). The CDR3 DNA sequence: TGTGCCAGTATCCGACGGGGCGGGGATAGCAATCAGCCCCAGCATTTT. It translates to CASIRRGGDSNQPQHF.

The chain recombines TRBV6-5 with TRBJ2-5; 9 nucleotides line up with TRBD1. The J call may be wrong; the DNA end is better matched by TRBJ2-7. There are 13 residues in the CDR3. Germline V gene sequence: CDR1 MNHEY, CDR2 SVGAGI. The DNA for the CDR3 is TGTGCCAGTAAACAGGGGGCTATGTACGAGCAGTACTTC. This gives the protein CASKQGAMYEQYF.

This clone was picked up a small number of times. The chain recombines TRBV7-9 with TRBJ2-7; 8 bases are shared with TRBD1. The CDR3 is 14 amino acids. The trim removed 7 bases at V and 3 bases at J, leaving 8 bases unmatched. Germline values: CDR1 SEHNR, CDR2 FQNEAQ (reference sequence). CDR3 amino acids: CASTDRGLHYEQYF. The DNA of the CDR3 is TGTGCCAGCACCGACAGGGGCCTACACTACGAGCAGTACTTC. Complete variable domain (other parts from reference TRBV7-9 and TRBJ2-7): DTGVSQNPRHKITKRGQNVTFRCDPISEHNRLYWYRQTLGQGPEFLTYFQNEAQLEKSRLLSDRFSAERPKGSFSTLEIQRTEQGDSAMYLCASTDRGLHYEQYFGPGTRLTVT.

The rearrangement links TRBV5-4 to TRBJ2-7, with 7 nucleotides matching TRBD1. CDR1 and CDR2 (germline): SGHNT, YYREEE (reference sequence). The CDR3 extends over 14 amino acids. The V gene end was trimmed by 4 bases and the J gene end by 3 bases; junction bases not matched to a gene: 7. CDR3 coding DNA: TGTGCCAGCAGCATGACCGGGACAGTCTACGAGCAGTACTTC. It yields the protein CASSMTGTVYEQYF.

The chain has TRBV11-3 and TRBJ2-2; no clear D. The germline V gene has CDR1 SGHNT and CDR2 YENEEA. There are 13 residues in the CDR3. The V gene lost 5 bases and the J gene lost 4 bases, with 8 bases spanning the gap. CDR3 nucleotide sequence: TGTGCCAGCAGCAGCCCCCTCACCGGGGAGCTGTTTTTT. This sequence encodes CASSSPLTGELFF.

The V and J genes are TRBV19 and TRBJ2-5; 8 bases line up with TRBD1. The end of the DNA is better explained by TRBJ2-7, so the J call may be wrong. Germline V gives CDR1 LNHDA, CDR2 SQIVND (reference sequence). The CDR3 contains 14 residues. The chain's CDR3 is CASSRTGSSYEQYF. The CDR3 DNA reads TGTGCCAGTAGCCGGACAGGGTCCTCGTACGAGCAGTACTTC.

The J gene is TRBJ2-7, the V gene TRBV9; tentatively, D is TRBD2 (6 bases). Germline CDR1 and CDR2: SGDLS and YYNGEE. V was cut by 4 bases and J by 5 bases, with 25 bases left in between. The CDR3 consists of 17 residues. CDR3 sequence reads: CASSSTGTPHLGNEQYF. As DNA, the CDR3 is TGTGCCAGCAGCTCCACTGGGACTCCACACCTAGGCAACGAGCAGTACTTC.

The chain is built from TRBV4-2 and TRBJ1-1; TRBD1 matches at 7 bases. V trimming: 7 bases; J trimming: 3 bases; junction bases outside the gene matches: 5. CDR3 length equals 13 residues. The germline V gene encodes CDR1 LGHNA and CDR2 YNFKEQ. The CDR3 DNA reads TGTGCCAGCAACAGACAGGGTTACACTGAAGCTTTCTTT. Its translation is CASNRQGYTEAFF.

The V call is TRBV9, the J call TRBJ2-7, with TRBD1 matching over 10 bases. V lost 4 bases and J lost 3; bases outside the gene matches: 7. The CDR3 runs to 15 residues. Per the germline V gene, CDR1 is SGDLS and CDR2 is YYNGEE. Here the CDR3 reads CASSYGTGDVYEQYF. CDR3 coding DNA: TGTGCCAGCAGCTACGGGACAGGGGATGTCTACGAGCAGTACTTC.

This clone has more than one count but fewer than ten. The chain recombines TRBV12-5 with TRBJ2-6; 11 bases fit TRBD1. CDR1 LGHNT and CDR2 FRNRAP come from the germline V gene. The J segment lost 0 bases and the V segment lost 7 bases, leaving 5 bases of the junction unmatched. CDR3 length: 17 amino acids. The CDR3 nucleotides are TGTGCTAGTGCCGCTGGGACAGGGGGCTCTGGGGCCAACGTCCTGACTTTC. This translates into CASAAGTGGSGANVLTF.

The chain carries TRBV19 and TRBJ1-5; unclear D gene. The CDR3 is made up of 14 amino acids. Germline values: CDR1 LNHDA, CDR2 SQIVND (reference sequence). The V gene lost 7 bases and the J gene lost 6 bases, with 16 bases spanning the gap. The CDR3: CASTPAGWTQPQHF. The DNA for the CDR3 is TGTGCCAGTACCCCGGCGGGGTGGACTCAGCCCCAGCATTTT. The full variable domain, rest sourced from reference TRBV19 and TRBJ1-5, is DGGITQSPKYLFRKEGQNVTLSCEQNLNHDAMYWYRQDPGQGLRLIYYSQIVNDFQKGDIAEGYSVSREKKESFPLTVTSAQKNPTAFYLCASTPAGWTQPQHFGDGTRLSIL.

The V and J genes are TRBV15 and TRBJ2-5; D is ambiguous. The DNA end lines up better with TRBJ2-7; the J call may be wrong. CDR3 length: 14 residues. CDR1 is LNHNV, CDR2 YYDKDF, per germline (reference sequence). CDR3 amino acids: CATSRETSSYEQYF. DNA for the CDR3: TGTGCCACCAGCAGAGAGACAAGCTCCTACGAGCAGTACTTC.

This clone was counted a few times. The CDR3 sequence is CASIGGATNQYF. The CDR3 bases are TGCGCCAGCATCGGGGGGGCCACTAACCAGTACTTC. The J gene is TRBJ2-7, the V gene TRBV10-2; 8 positions agree with TRBD2. The ends lost 7 bases at V and 10 bases at J; junction bases unmatched: 9. Germline-derived CDR1 and CDR2 are WSHSY and SAAADI. CDR3 length: 12 amino acids.

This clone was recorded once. The CDR3 is CAISEYTPGTLNTEAFF. CDR3 nucleotide sequence: TGTGCCATCAGTGAGTACACGCCCGGGACACTGAACACTGAAGCTTTCTTT. The V and J genes are TRBV10-3 and TRBJ1-1, with D perhaps matching TRBD1 (6 bases). Germline lookup yields CDR1 ENHRY and CDR2 SYGVKD. The CDR3 length is 17 residues. Between the trimmed V and J ends, which lost 1 base and 0 bases, there was a span of 15 bases.

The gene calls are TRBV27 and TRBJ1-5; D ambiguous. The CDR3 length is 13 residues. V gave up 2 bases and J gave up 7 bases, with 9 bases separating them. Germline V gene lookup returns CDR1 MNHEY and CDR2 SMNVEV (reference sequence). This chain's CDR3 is CASSLESKQPQHF. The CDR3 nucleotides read TGTGCCAGCAGTTTAGAGAGTAAACAGCCCCAGCATTTT.

The DNA for the CDR3 is TGCGCCAGCAGCGCGACCGGGACATGGACCCAGCCCCAGCATTTT. Translation: CASSATGTWTQPQHF. V usage is TRBV5-1 and J usage is TRBJ1-5; D might be TRBD1 (6 bases). Germline assignment: CDR1 SGHRS and CDR2 YFSETQ. The V and J ends lost 4 bases and 7 bases respectively, with 18 bases between them. The CDR3 covers 15 residues. Full variable domain (rest looked up from reference TRBV5-1 and TRBJ1-5): KAGVTQTPRYLIKTRGQQVTLSCSPISGHRSVSWYQQTPGQGLQFLFEYFSETQRNKGNFPGRFSGRQFSNSRSEMNVSTLELGDSALYLCASSATGTWTQPQHFGDGTRLSIL.

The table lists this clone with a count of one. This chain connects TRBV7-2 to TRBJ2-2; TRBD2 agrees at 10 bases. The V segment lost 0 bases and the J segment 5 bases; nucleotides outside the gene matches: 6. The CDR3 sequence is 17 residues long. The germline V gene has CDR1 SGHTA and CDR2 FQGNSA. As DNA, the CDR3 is TGTGCCAGCAGCTTAGCTAGCGGGGGGCCCCCAACCGGGGAGCTGTTTTTT. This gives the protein CASSLASGGPPTGELFF.

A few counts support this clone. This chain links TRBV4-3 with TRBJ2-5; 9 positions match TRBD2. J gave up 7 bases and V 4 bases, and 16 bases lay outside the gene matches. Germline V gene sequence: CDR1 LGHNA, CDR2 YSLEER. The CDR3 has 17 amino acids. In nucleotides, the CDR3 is TGCGCCAGCAGCCCCTCCGTGGAGCGGGGGGAACGGGGGACCCAGTACTTC. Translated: CASSPSVERGERGTQYF.

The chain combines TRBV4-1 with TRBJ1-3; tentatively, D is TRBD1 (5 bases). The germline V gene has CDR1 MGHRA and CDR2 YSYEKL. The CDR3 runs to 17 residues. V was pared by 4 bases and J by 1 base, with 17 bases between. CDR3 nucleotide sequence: TGCGCCAGCAGCCGCGGGGGGTTAGTATTGTCTGGAAACACCATATATTTT. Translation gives CASSRGGLVLSGNTIYF.